These 3 T cell receptor beta chains were all obtained from the same sample, sequenced in a study of T cell repertoires in cytomegalovirus infection. One entry per CDR3 protein, called by TCRdb with MiXCR from the reads. The sample consists of 450,000 to 550,000 distinct CDR3 sequences, about 44% of them appearing once. Their specific antigens are unknown. The sample in question was cultured PBMCs, obtained from culture after CMV antigen stimulation. The receptors were sampled from a human donor in good health (CMV status not recorded). Some clones in this sample may be carry-over from other donors' samples.

CDR3 nucleotides: TGTGCCAGCAGCCGTGGCCAGAGAGGAGCGTCCTACAATGAGCAGTTCTTC. Protein sequence: CASSRGQRGASYNEQFF. The chain joins TRBV6-2 or TRBV6-3 to TRBJ2-1; D gene uncertain. The germline gives CDR1 MNHEY, CDR2 SVGEGT. CDR3 length: 17 residues. Trimming took off 6 bases at V and 1 base at J, with 19 bases between the two ends.

This clonotype was counted only a few times. This chain connects TRBV28 to TRBJ2-3; weak D call: TRBD2 (5 bases). V gave up 2 bases and J gave up 1 base, with 10 bases separating them. The CDR3 runs to 15 residues. Germline V CDR1 and CDR2: MDHEN, SYDVKM. CDR3: CASSLPLAGTDTQYF. The CDR3 nucleotides read TGTGCCAGCAGTTTACCCCTAGCCGGCACAGATACGCAGTATTTT.

The chain links TRBV5-5 to TRBJ1-5, with D tentatively TRBD1 (5 bases). The V end was cut by 1 base, the J end by 6 bases, with 14 bases between. Germline lookup yields CDR1 SGHKS and CDR2 YYEKEE (reference sequence). This CDR3 spans 15 amino acids. DNA for the CDR3: TGTGCCAGCAGCTTGTGGCAGGGTCTAGGTCAGCCCCAGCATTTT. Its translation: CASSLWQGLGQPQHF. The full variable domain, completed using reference TRBV5-5 and TRBJ1-5, is DAGVTQSPTHLIKTRGQQVTLRCSPISGHKSVSWYQQVLGQGPQFIFQYYEKEERGRGNFPDRFSARQFPNYSSELNVNALLLGDSALYLCASSLWQGLGQPQHFGDGTRLSIL.